The 20 T cell receptor beta chains given below trace back to one sample, sequenced in a study of identifying expanded T cells in peripheral blood (dated by TCRdb to the late 2010s). Preparation of the library involved the immunoSEQ multiplex PCR assay. TCRdb took over this immuneACCESS table, retaining in-frame rearrangements with V and J assigned. Such tables are incomplete; in checked studies, under half of the missing clones stem from an unresolved V gene, and the remainder is unexplained. The sample has approximately 110,000 clones on record, roughly 90% of them singletons. The ten largest clones represent under 9% of the sample. The sample taken for sequencing was blood. Receptors were obtained from a person aged 18 to 75 in good health.

V is TRBV6-6 and J is TRBJ1-2, with no clear D. The ends were cut back, 5 bases at V and 5 bases at J, with 9 bases in the middle. Germline-derived CDR1 and CDR2 are MNHNY and SVGAGI (reference sequence). The CDR3 covers 12 residues. CDR3 nucleotides: TGTGCCAGCAGTAAGGAGGAATATGGCTACACCTTC. This encodes CASSKEEYGYTF.

This chain links TRBV28 with TRBJ2-5; 7 bases line up with TRBD1. Trimming removed 6 bases from V and 2 bases from J; junction bases left unmatched: 15. The CDR3 contains 17 residues. Germline CDR1 is MDHEN and CDR2 is SYDVKM. CDR3 bases: TGTGCCAGCAGGGGAATCCGGGACAGTTTAATTCAAGAGACCCAGTACTTC. This gives the protein CASRGIRDSLIQETQYF.

V is TRBV28 and J is TRBJ1-1, with D uncertain. V was cut by 2 bases and J by 0 bases, with 7 bases left in between. Germline V gene sequence: CDR1 MDHEN, CDR2 SYDVKM. This CDR3 spans 14 amino acids. For the CDR3, the DNA is TGTGCCAGCAGTTTAGGTTACATGAACACTGAAGCTTTCTTT. It yields the protein CASSLGYMNTEAFF. The variable domain in full, completed from reference TRBV28 and TRBJ1-1, reads DVKVTQSSRYLVKRTGEKVFLECVQDMDHENMFWYRQDPGLGLRLIYFSYDVKMKEKGDIPEGYSVSREKKERFSLILESASTNQTSMYLCASSLGYMNTEAFFGQGTRLTVV.

The chain employs TRBV30 and TRBJ1-5; a weak D match, TRBD1 (6 bases). Germline assignment: CDR1 GTSNPN and CDR2 SVGIG (reference sequence). Trimming took off 2 bases at V and 7 bases at J, with 15 bases between the two ends. The CDR3 is 14 amino acids. CDR3 DNA sequence: TGTGCCTGGAGTCCTACAGGGCCGGGGCAGCCCCAGCATTTT. Residues: CAWSPTGPGQPQHF.

V is TRBV19 and J is TRBJ1-1; 7 bases align to TRBD1. Trimming at V came to 4 bases and at J to 5 bases, leaving 4 bases not matched to a gene. The CDR3 sequence is 13 residues long. Germline V gives CDR1 LNHDA, CDR2 SQIVND (reference sequence). CDR3 DNA sequence: TGTGCCAGTAGTACCTCGACAGGGACTGAAGCTTTCTTT. Translated, it gives CASSTSTGTEAFF.

To note about this clone: The junction departs from the called germline gene at one end, perhaps through a read error. The rearrangement joins TRBV7-9 to TRBJ1-3; unclear D gene. The CDR3 consists of 13 residues. Germline V gene lookup returns CDR1 SEHNR and CDR2 FQNEAQ (reference sequence). The DNA for the CDR3 is TGTGCCAGCAGCTTAGAAGATGGACTGGAGGGAAATTTT. Protein: CASSLEDGLEGNF.

The V call is TRBV7-9, the J call TRBJ1-2, with 9 bases aligning to TRBD1. The CDR3 sequence is 15 residues long. The ends lost 4 bases at V and 4 bases at J; junction bases unmatched: 7. Germline lookup yields CDR1 SEHNR and CDR2 FQNEAQ (reference sequence). CDR3 DNA sequence: TGTGCCAGCAGCTATTTCGGACAGGGGTCCTATGGCTACACCTTC. Its protein product is CASSYFGQGSYGYTF.

This chain uses TRBV5-8 with TRBJ2-7; TRBD1 aligns across 7 bases. The CDR3 has 15 amino acids. The junction had 13 bases not matched to a gene; V was cut back by 5 bases and J by 5 bases. Looked up from germline, CDR1 is SGHTS and CDR2 is YDEGEE. The CDR3 nucleotides are TGTGCCAGCAGTCCCCCCGGGACAGTCAGGCACGAGCAGTACTTC. It yields the protein CASSPPGTVRHEQYF.

The chain employs TRBV7-3 and TRBJ2-5; D is perhaps TRBD2 (5 bases). The germline gives CDR1 SGHTA, CDR2 FQGTGA. The V end was cut by 4 bases, the J end by 5 bases, with 11 bases between. The CDR3 consists of 13 residues. CDR3 loop: CASSSARVETQYF. The CDR3 bases are TGTGCCAGCAGCTCAGCGCGGGTCGAGACCCAGTACTTC. Together with reference TRBV7-3 and TRBJ2-5, the CDR3 gives the full variable domain: GAGVSQTPSNKVTEKGKYVELRCDPISGHTALYWYRQSLGQGPEFLIYFQGTGAADDSGLPNDRFFAVRPEGSVSTLKIQRTERGDSAVYLCASSSARVETQYFGPGTRLLVL.

V gene TRBV5-4 combines with J gene TRBJ1-1; D is ambiguous. V was shortened by 0 bases and J by 6 bases, with 12 bases between the two germline ends. Germline-derived CDR1 and CDR2 are SGHNT and YYREEE (reference sequence). The CDR3 length is 14 residues. The chain's CDR3 is CASSLEYLGAEAFF. In DNA form, the CDR3 reads TGTGCCAGCAGCTTGGAGTACTTGGGCGCTGAAGCTTTCTTT.

The rearrangement links TRBV25-1 to TRBJ2-3; TRBD1 agrees at 9 bases. Germline V lookup: CDR1 MGHDK, CDR2 SYGVNS. The CDR3 has 15 amino acids. The J segment lost 5 bases and the V segment lost 6 bases, leaving 9 bases of the junction unmatched. CDR3 loop: CASREHRGRGDTQYF. Here the CDR3 DNA reads TGTGCCAGCAGAGAACACAGGGGGCGAGGAGATACGCAGTATTTT.

The V and J genes are TRBV7-8 and TRBJ1-6, with D possibly matching TRBD1 (5 bases). This CDR3 contains 18 residues. Trimming removed 1 base from V and 0 bases from J, with 13 bases in between. Germline CDR1 SGHVS, CDR2 FQNEAQ. The DNA for the CDR3 is TGTGCCAGCAGCTTAGTTGGGGCGAGGAGCTCCTATAATTCACCCCTCCACTTT. It is translated as CASSLVGARSSYNSPLHF. The full variable domain, rest sourced from reference TRBV7-8 and TRBJ1-6, is GAGVSQSPRYKVAKRGQDVALRCDPISGHVSLFWYQQALGQGPEFLTYFQNEAQLDKSGLPSDRFFAERPEGSVSTLKIQRTQQEDSAVYLCASSLVGARSSYNSPLHFGNGTRLTVT.

The chain carries TRBV27 and TRBJ2-1; 7 bases align to TRBD1. With 6 bases clipped from V and 4 bases from J, the junction kept 9 bases outside the gene matches. Germline V lookup: CDR1 MNHEY, CDR2 SMNVEV (reference sequence). The CDR3 loop spans 15 amino acids. As DNA, the CDR3 is TGTGCCAGCAGCCAAACCGGGACAGAGTACAATGAGCAGTTCTTC. It codes for CASSQTGTEYNEQFF.

The J gene is TRBJ1-6, the V gene TRBV9; D is perhaps TRBD1 (5 bases). Looked up from germline, CDR1 is SGDLS and CDR2 is YYNGEE. This CDR3 is built from 15 residues. V gave up 0 bases and J gave up 9 bases, with 13 bases separating them. The DNA of the CDR3 is TGTGCCAGCAGCGTAGCTGGGCAGGGCTCTTCACCCCTCCACTTT. Protein: CASSVAGQGSSPLHF.

This clone was observed a few times. This chain uses TRBV6-5 with TRBJ1-3; D is possibly TRBD1 (6 bases). Trimming left V 0 bases short and J 1 base short, with 10 bases between. The V gene's germline CDR1 is MNHEY and CDR2 SVGAGI. This CDR3 is 16 amino acids long. The CDR3 loop is CASSYSMTGSGNTIYF. Written as DNA, the CDR3 is TGTGCCAGCAGTTACTCCATGACAGGATCTGGAAACACCATATATTTT.

The chain has TRBV10-3 and TRBJ1-1; 8 positions agree with TRBD1. V shed 4 bases, J shed 1 base, and the junction held 5 bases outside the gene matches. This CDR3 spans 15 amino acids. Germline CDR1 ENHRY, CDR2 SYGVKD. This CDR3 is CAISGGTGWNTEAFF. As DNA, the CDR3 is TGTGCCATCAGTGGGGGGACAGGATGGAACACTGAAGCTTTCTTT.

The sample holds a few counts of this clone. The rearrangement uses TRBV5-1 and TRBJ2-1; tentatively, D is TRBD1 (5 bases). V lost 3 bases, J lost 5 bases, and 18 bases lay in between. CDR1 is SGHRS, CDR2 YFSETQ, per germline. The CDR3 has 16 residues. The CDR3 loop is CASSSRVWGSNNEQFF. The DNA of the CDR3 is TGCGCCAGCAGCTCCAGAGTCTGGGGCTCTAACAATGAGCAGTTCTTC.

The chain recombines TRBV2 with TRBJ1-3; 7 bases are a match to TRBD1. The junction had 8 bases not matched to a gene; V was cut back by 8 bases and J by 4 bases. Germline CDR1 SNHLY, CDR2 FYNNEI. CDR3 length: 14 amino acids. Written as DNA, the CDR3 is TGTGCCAGCGCAGAGGGGGCGCGAGGAAACACCATATATTTT. Translation gives CASAEGARGNTIYF.

This clone was seen more than once but under ten times. J is TRBJ2-1 and V is TRBV5-4; possible D gene TRBD2, 6 bases. The CDR3 runs to 14 residues. Trimming left V 0 bases short and J 8 bases short, with 12 bases between. The germline CDR1 and CDR2 sequences are SGHNT and YYREEE (reference sequence). CDR3 in amino acids: CASSLVPSGDEQFF. The CDR3 bases are TGTGCCAGCAGCTTGGTGCCATCGGGGGATGAGCAGTTCTTC.

This chain links TRBV5-4 with TRBJ1-2, with 7 bases that match TRBD1. J gave up 5 bases and V 4 bases, and 11 bases lay outside the gene matches. The CDR3 is made up of 15 amino acids. Germline V gene lookup returns CDR1 SGHNT and CDR2 YYREEE (reference sequence). The DNA for the CDR3 is TGTGCCAGCAGCCTCATAACTACAGGGGAGTATGGCTACACCTTC. This translates into CASSLITTGEYGYTF.